These 19 T cell receptor beta chains originate from one sample sequenced in a study of T cell responses to AZD1222 COVID-19 vaccine. The table came from immunoSEQ multiplex PCR; TCRdb's copy has only in-frame clones and leaves some out. The sample shows 120,000 to 150,000 clones, 90% to 95% of them seen only once. This material consisted of peripheral blood, taken on day 0 of AZD1222 vaccination. The receptors shown here come from an adult in good health.

The chain is built from TRBV30 and TRBJ1-2, with TRBD1 as a possible D gene (6 bases). The ends were cut back, 4 bases at V and 6 bases at J, with 15 bases in the middle. Germline CDR1 reads GTSNPN; CDR2 reads SVGIG (reference sequence). This CDR3 is 13 amino acids long. CDR3 region: CAWTAGGQDGYTF. In DNA form, the CDR3 reads TGTGCCTGGACGGCGGGGGGGCAGGATGGCTACACCTTC.

V gene TRBV12-3 or TRBV12-4 combines with J gene TRBJ2-3; tentative D call: TRBD1 (5 bases). This CDR3 region has 12 residues. Between the trimmed V and J ends, which lost 11 bases and 0 bases, there was a span of 9 bases. In nucleotides, the CDR3 is TGTGCCTCCAGGGCTAGCACAGATACGCAGTATTTT. Translating gives CASRASTDTQYF.

The chain couples TRBV2 to TRBJ1-1; the D is unclear. This CDR3 region has 14 residues. Germline V lookup: CDR1 SNHLY, CDR2 FYNNEI. V was trimmed by 6 bases and J by 0 bases, leaving 11 bases between them. The CDR3 loop reads CASRTGSLNTEAFF. Written as DNA, the CDR3 is TGTGCCAGCAGGACGGGGAGCCTGAACACTGAAGCTTTCTTT.

Points on this clone: At one boundary the junction diverges from the germline segment, which might be a read error. The V and J genes are TRBV2 and TRBJ1-6; D is perhaps TRBD1 (5 bases). The CDR3 covers 15 residues. The germline V gene has CDR1 SNHLY and CDR2 FYNNEI. The DNA of the CDR3 is TGTGCCAGCAGTCTCAATAGGGGCACCGATTCGCCCCTCCACTTT. Its protein product is CASSLNRGTDSPLHF.

The chain recombines TRBV9 with TRBJ2-7; 10 bases align to TRBD1. The CDR3 sequence is 16 residues long. Germline V CDR1 and CDR2: SGDLS, YYNGEE. V dropped 0 bases and J dropped 1; count of bases not matched to a gene: 4. This CDR3 reads CASSVGGTGVSYEQYF. The CDR3, as DNA: TGTGCCAGCAGCGTAGGGGGGACAGGGGTTTCCTACGAGCAGTACTTC.

The V and J genes are TRBV7-2 and TRBJ2-3; D is unresolved. This CDR3 has 13 amino acids. The germline V and J ends were trimmed by 1 base and 3 bases, with 5 bases remaining between them. The germline V gene has CDR1 SGHTA and CDR2 FQGNSA. The CDR3 region is CASSLVITDTQYF. For the CDR3, the DNA is TGTGCCAGCAGCTTAGTCATAACAGATACGCAGTATTTT.

The chain carries TRBV9 and TRBJ1-1, with D unclear. Trimming left V 0 bases short and J 4 bases short, with 13 bases between. The CDR3 runs 15 residues. Per the germline V gene, CDR1 is SGDLS and CDR2 is YYNGEE. CDR3 region: CASSVGPQGTTEAFF. In DNA, the CDR3 is TGTGCCAGCAGCGTAGGGCCCCAAGGAACCACTGAAGCTTTCTTT.

J is TRBJ2-1 and V is TRBV27; no reliable D call. With 0 bases removed from V and 4 bases from J, the gap between germline ends came to 7 bases. Germline V gene lookup returns CDR1 MNHEY and CDR2 SMNVEV (reference sequence). The CDR3 covers 14 residues. The CDR3 DNA sequence: TGTGCCAGCAGTTTATCAGACGTATACAATGAGCAGTTCTTC. Encoded protein: CASSLSDVYNEQFF.

The chain combines TRBV4-3 with TRBJ2-7; no reliable D call. Trimming pared 1 base from V and 3 bases from J, leaving 10 bases between. Germline V gene sequence: CDR1 LGHNA, CDR2 YSLEER. This CDR3 is built from 14 residues. The CDR3 sequence is CASSQGIGDYEQYF. The DNA of the CDR3 is TGCGCCAGCAGCCAAGGGATCGGAGACTACGAGCAGTACTTC.

The chain uses TRBV7-3 and TRBJ2-2, with D uncertain. Germline V CDR1 and CDR2: SGHTA, FQGTGA. Trimming took 3 bases from V and 6 from J, leaving 8 bases between them. The length of the CDR3 is 13 residues. The CDR3 nucleotides read TGTGCCAGCAGCTTCAATATTGCCGGGGAGCTGTTTTTT. It encodes CASSFNIAGELFF. Combining the CDR3 with reference TRBV7-3 and TRBJ2-2 gives the whole variable domain GAGVSQTPSNKVTEKGKYVELRCDPISGHTALYWYRQSLGQGPEFLIYFQGTGAADDSGLPNDRFFAVRPEGSVSTLKIQRTERGDSAVYLCASSFNIAGELFFGEGSRLTVL.

This rearrangement joins TRBV14 to TRBJ1-3; D is unclear. The CDR3 length is 17 residues. V was trimmed by 1 base and J by 2 bases, leaving 15 bases between them. Germline V lookup: CDR1 SGHDN, CDR2 FVKESK. DNA for the CDR3: TGTGCCAGCAGCCAAGGTCTTCACGGCGGTCCTGGAAACACCATATATTTT. Protein sequence: CASSQGLHGGPGNTIYF.

The rearrangement links TRBV20-1 to TRBJ1-1, with TRBD1 as a possible D gene (6 bases). V lost 4 bases and J 5 bases, leaving 8 bases between the germline ends. Per the germline V gene, CDR1 is DFQATT and CDR2 is SNEGSKA (reference sequence). CDR3 length: 11 residues. The CDR3 sequence is CSANRVTEAFF. In DNA, the CDR3 is TGCAGTGCTAACAGGGTGACTGAAGCTTTCTTT.

The rearrangement uses TRBV15 and TRBJ1-1; maybe TRBD1 (5 bases). Trimming stripped 3 bases from V and 0 bases from J, with 11 bases between. This CDR3 contains 15 residues. CDR1 and CDR2 (germline): LNHNV, YYDKDF (reference sequence). For the CDR3, the DNA is TGTGCCACCAGCAGGGGGGGAGGTATGAACACTGAAGCTTTCTTT. The encoded protein is CATSRGGGMNTEAFF.

This chain connects TRBV6-1 to TRBJ1-6; 9 positions match TRBD1. Germline V gene lookup returns CDR1 MNHNS and CDR2 SASEGT. V lost 3 bases to trimming and J lost 5 bases; unmatched junction nucleotides: 5. The CDR3 sequence is 16 residues long. The CDR3 DNA sequence: TGTGCCAGCAGTGAGCCGGGACAGGGAAATAATTCACCCCTCCACTTT. Its protein is CASSEPGQGNNSPLHF.

The gene calls are TRBV19 and TRBJ1-1, with a tentative D call TRBD1 (5 bases). The germline V gene has CDR1 LNHDA and CDR2 SQIVND (reference sequence). V was pared by 4 bases and J by 5 bases, with 14 bases between. This CDR3 comprises 14 residues. The CDR3 spells CASSTIGALTEAFF. The CDR3 bases are TGTGCCAGTAGTACAATCGGGGCGCTGACTGAAGCTTTCTTT.

The chain employs TRBV19 and TRBJ1-5; no definite D call. The CDR3 has 13 residues. Trimming stripped 3 bases from V and 3 bases from J, with 6 bases between. Germline lookup yields CDR1 LNHDA and CDR2 SQIVND (reference sequence). CDR3 loop: CASSIQINQPQHF. CDR3 nucleotides: TGTGCCAGTAGTATCCAGATCAATCAGCCCCAGCATTTT.

V is TRBV19 and J is TRBJ1-1; D call uncertain. Per germline, CDR1 LNHDA and CDR2 SQIVND (reference sequence). Trimming shortened V by 3 bases and J by 0 bases, and 11 bases separated the two germline ends. This CDR3 comprises 15 residues. CDR3: CASSIAGSVNTEAFF. The CDR3 DNA is TGTGCCAGTAGTATTGCGGGGTCGGTGAACACTGAAGCTTTCTTT.

V gene TRBV10-3 combines with J gene TRBJ2-3; TRBD1 agrees at 7 bases. Trimming cost V 2 bases and J 6 bases; bases outside gene matches: 14. There are 17 residues in the CDR3. CDR1 and CDR2 from the germline V gene are ENHRY and SYGVKD. The CDR3 here is CAISEARGQGVIDTQYF. DNA for the CDR3: TGTGCCATCAGTGAGGCTAGGGGGCAGGGAGTAATTGATACGCAGTATTTT.

The chain uses TRBV2 and TRBJ2-5, with unresolved D. The germline CDR1 and CDR2 sequences are SNHLY and FYNNEI. CDR3 length equals 14 residues. Between the trimmed V and J ends, which lost 4 bases and 1 base, there was a span of 10 bases. The CDR3 loop reads CASSVDSPQETQYF. The CDR3 DNA reads TGTGCCAGCAGTGTCGATTCTCCCCAAGAGACCCAGTACTTC. Filled out from reference TRBV2 and TRBJ2-5, the complete variable domain reads EPEVTQTPSHQVTQMGQEVILRCVPISNHLYFYWYRQILGQKVEFLVSFYNNEISEKSEIFDDQFSVERPDGSNFTLKIRSTKLEDSAMYFCASSVDSPQETQYFGPGTRLLVL.